One T cell receptor (beta chain) is described in this entry. No antigen is known for it. Measured with immunoSEQ multiplex PCR; TCRdb has only the in-frame clones, and not every one. The sample yields approximately 69,000 clones, roughly 94% seen once. The data originate from a study of OX40 agonist ivuxolimab in advanced cancers. Study information: Patients treated during dose escalation were battling hepatocellular carcinoma, melanoma, renal cell or head and neck cancer. Findings and limits, study-wide: Antigen specificity remained undetermined for the expanded peripheral T cells. CD4+ T cells averaged fewer expanded clones than CD8+ T cells.

This CDR3 has 15 amino acids. CDR1 and CDR2 (germline): LGHNA, YSLEER. V gave up 8 bases and J gave up 4 bases; unmatched junction bases: 10. The clonotype was recovered from an adult with an advanced solid tumor such as melanoma, head and neck, liver or kidney cancer. The source material was CD4+ or CD8+ T cells sorted from blood, sampled in a trial of the OX40 agonist ivuxolimab. This chain connects TRBV4-3 to TRBJ2-1; 8 bases align to TRBD1. The chain's CDR3 is CASQPGQGEYNEQFF. In DNA form, the CDR3 reads TGCGCCAGCCAACCAGGACAGGGAGAGTACAATGAGCAGTTCTTC.